Listed below are T cell receptor beta chains from one sample, sequenced in a study of cytomegalovirus exposure and HLA in healthy donors. Produced via immunoSEQ multiplex PCR; TCRdb's table is partial and in-frame only. This sample has some 130,000 clones, with 80% to 85% found just once. The sequenced material came from PBMCs. Receptors were obtained from a woman aged 50 to 60 in good health and CMV-seropositive. CDR3s include the opening cysteine and the closing phenylalanine or tryptophan. D genes are given only for firm matches. Clone size is given for some rows only: seen once, a few or many times, or a class if the clone is expanded.

d_call j_call v_call clone_size cdr3_aa cdr3_nt
. TRBJ2-6 TRBV7-2 . CASSLQFSGANVLTF TGTGCCAGCAGCCTACAGTTCTCTGGGGCCAACGTCCTGACTTTC
TRBD1 TRBJ2-6 TRBV7-9 few CSSSRQGARGANVLTF TGTTCCAGCAGTCGCCAGGGGGCGCGGGGGGCCAACGTCCTGACTTTC
TRBD2 TRBJ2-2 TRBV5-4 . CASSPHGGTGELFF TGTGCCAGCAGTCCTCACGGGGGGACCGGGGAGCTGTTTTTT
. TRBJ1-1 TRBV19 . CASSTTVNTEAFF TGTGCCAGTAGTACCACAGTAAACACTGAAGCTTTCTTT
. TRBJ1-2 TRBV6-1 . CASSANPRGTVNYGYTF TGTGCCAGCAGTGCCAACCCCAGGGGAACCGTTAACTATGGCTACACCTTC
. TRBJ2-7 TRBV7-3 . CASSLVGQSYEQYF TGTGCCAGCAGCTTAGTAGGACAGAGCTACGAGCAGTACTTC
. TRBJ2-3 TRBV30 once CAWRAVARSTDTQYF TGTGCCTGGAGGGCCGTGGCACGTAGCACAGATACGCAGTATTTT
TRBD2 TRBJ2-1 TRBV7-3 . CASSLTGASGSNEQFF TGTGCCAGCAGCTTAACAGGGGCTAGCGGGAGCAATGAGCAGTTCTTC
TRBD1 TRBJ2-7 TRBV19 . CASSLRGTGDYEQYF TGTGCCAGTAGTCTCCGCGGGACAGGGGACTACGAGCAGTACTTC
. TRBJ2-5 TRBV7-3 . CASSFGVQETQYF TGTGCCAGCAGCTTCGGGGTCCAAGAGACCCAGTACTTC
. TRBJ1-3 TRBV15 . CATSRGGAGRNSGNTIYF TGTGCCACCAGCAGAGGGGGTGCGGGACGGAACTCTGGAAACACCATATATTTT
TRBD1 TRBJ2-1 TRBV7-9 . CASSLIEGAGNEQFF TGTGCCAGCAGCTTAATTGAGGGGGCAGGAAATGAGCAGTTCTTC
TRBD1 TRBJ2-3 TRBV19 . CASSTRGDRVRTDTQYF TGTGCCAGTAGTACCCGGGGGGACAGGGTTCGCACAGATACGCAGTATTTT
TRBD1 TRBJ1-1 TRBV6-1 . CASSTRDRVGAEAFF TGTGCCAGCAGTACCCGGGACAGGGTAGGAGCTGAAGCTTTCTTT
TRBD2 TRBJ2-4 TRBV28 . CASTGGRATLTKNIQYF TGTGCCAGCACAGGCGGGAGGGCCACTTTAACCAAAAACATTCAGTACTTC
. TRBJ1-1 TRBV4-3 few CASSRDGGGTEAFF TGCGCCAGCAGCCGCGATGGGGGGGGCACTGAAGCTTTCTTT
. TRBJ2-5 TRBV2 . CASEPGLQPQETQYF TGTGCCAGCGAGCCGGGACTCCAACCCCAAGAGACCCAGTACTTC
TRBD2 TRBJ2-7 TRBV5-1 . CASSVGLAGVSYEQYF TGCGCCAGCAGCGTAGGACTAGCGGGAGTCTCCTACGAGCAGTACTTC
. TRBJ2-7 TRBV6-6 few CASSYSRESASYEQYF TGTGCCAGCAGTTACTCCAGGGAAAGCGCCTCCTACGAGCAGTACTTC
. TRBJ2-1 TRBV5-1 . CASSKDTYPNEQFF TGCGCCAGCAGCAAAGACACCTACCCCAATGAGCAGTTCTTC
TRBD1 TRBJ1-1 TRBV27 . CASRDRGGKRTEAFF TGTGCCAGCAGGGACAGGGGGGGGAAACGGACTGAAGCTTTCTTT
. TRBJ1-1 TRBV7-8 . CASSSLIGGTMNTEAFF TGTGCCAGCAGCTCCTTGATCGGGGGGACCATGAACACTGAAGCTTTCTTT
. TRBJ2-7 TRBV19 . CASSNIASLYEQYF TGTGCCAGTTCGAATATCGCCAGTTTATACGAGCAGTACTTC
. TRBJ2-5 TRBV19 . CASSIDHNGRETQYF TGTGCCAGTAGTATAGATCATAATGGGCGAGAGACCCAGTACTTC
TRBD2 TRBJ2-3 TRBV5-4 . CASSFGGGDTQYF TGTGCCAGCAGCTTCGGGGGAGGGGATACGCAGTATTTT
. TRBJ2-5 TRBV5-1 . CASSLFSFRDQETQYF TGCGCCAGCAGCTTGTTCTCTTTCAGGGACCAAGAGACCCAGTACTTC
TRBD1 TRBJ2-5 TRBV28 . CASSPWTGGTQYF TGTGCCAGCAGTCCCTGGACAGGGGGGACCCAGTACTTC
TRBD1 TRBJ1-2 TRBV19 . CASAPGTDYGYTF TGTGCCAGCGCTCCGGGGACAGACTATGGCTACACCTTC
TRBD2 TRBJ2-5 TRBV14 . CASSQVAGGPKETQYF TGTGCCAGCAGCCAGGTAGCGGGAGGTCCCAAAGAGACCCAGTACTTC
TRBD2 TRBJ2-1 TRBV10-3 . CAIKRERDYNEQFF TGTGCCATCAAGCGGGAGAGGGACTACAATGAGCAGTTCTTC
. TRBJ2-3 TRBV27 . CASRGGTAAITDTQYF TGTGCCAGCAGGGGCGGGACAGCAGCAATCACAGATACGCAGTATTTT
. TRBJ2-7 TRBV2 . CASSSDSAVSYEQYF TGTGCCAGCAGTTCCGATAGCGCGGTCTCCTACGAGCAGTACTTC
TRBD1 TRBJ1-1 TRBV7-9 . CASSKGQGADTEAFF TGTGCCAGCAGCAAGGGACAGGGAGCGGACACTGAAGCTTTCTTT
. TRBJ2-7 TRBV28 . CASSFPGRFSYEQYF TGTGCCAGCAGTTTTCCGGGGAGATTCTCCTACGAGCAGTACTTC
. TRBJ1-4 TRBV10-3 . CAISAGLNEKLFF TGTGCCATCAGTGCAGGGCTTAATGAAAAACTGTTTTTT
. TRBJ1-1 TRBV5-1 once CASSLAPGGNTEAFF TGCGCCAGCAGCTTGGCCCCGGGAGGGAACACTGAAGCTTTCTTT
. TRBJ2-5 TRBV9 . CASSVDRRQETQYF TGTGCCAGCAGCGTAGATCGTCGGCAAGAGACCCAGTACTTC
. TRBJ2-3 TRBV7-9 . CASSTTIFADTQYF TGTGCCAGCAGCACTACGATATTCGCAGATACGCAGTATTTT
TRBD2 TRBJ2-3 TRBV7-8 . CASSLELAGRGTDTQYF TGTGCCAGCAGCTTAGAATTGGCGGGGAGGGGCACAGATACGCAGTATTTT
TRBD2 TRBJ2-5 TRBV4-3 . CASSPFAGESETQYF TGCGCCAGCAGCCCCTTCGCGGGGGAGTCGGAGACCCAGTACTTC
. TRBJ1-5 TRBV29-1 . CSVAWGLTGPQHF TGCAGCGTTGCGTGGGGCCTAACGGGGCCCCAGCATTTT
. TRBJ1-1 TRBV6-6 . CASVGGGGTEAFF TGTGCCAGCGTGGGCGGGGGTGGGACTGAAGCTTTCTTT